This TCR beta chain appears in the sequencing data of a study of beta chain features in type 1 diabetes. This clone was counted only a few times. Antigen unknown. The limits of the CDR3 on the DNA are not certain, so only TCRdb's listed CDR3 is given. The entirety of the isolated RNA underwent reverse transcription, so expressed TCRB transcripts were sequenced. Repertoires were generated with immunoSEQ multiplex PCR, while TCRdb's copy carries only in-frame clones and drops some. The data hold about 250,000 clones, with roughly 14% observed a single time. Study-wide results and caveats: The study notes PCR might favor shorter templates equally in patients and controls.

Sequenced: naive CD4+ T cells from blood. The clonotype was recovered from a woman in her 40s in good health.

The CDR3 here is CASSQSGRTTPGSCFF. The chain is built from TRBV23-1 and TRBJ2-2; TRBD2, the table's D call, was not compared with the DNA. TRBV23-1 is an ORF, and what it does is uncertain. The CDR3 has 16 amino acids, counting both end residues.